This T cell receptor beta chain was captured in a study of blood T cell repertoires in COVID-19. Study information: The United States, Italy and Spain provided the acute and convalescent COVID-19 samples. T cells, B-cell-depleted T cells, or PBMCs supplied cDNA or gDNA.

The CDR3 has 16 residues. Looked up from germline, CDR1 is LGHNA and CDR2 is YNFKEQ. V lost 0 bases, J lost 4 bases, and 7 bases stayed unmatched. Source study methods: Amplification of reference gene primers was used by the study to estimate nucleated cell counts. The data were produced by immunoSEQ multiplex PCR, yet TCRdb's version contains in-frame clones alone and is incomplete. The V and J calls and clone size are taken from that table; D and trimming were inferred from the DNA. This sample has about 56,000 clones; roughly 89% occur once, and the top ten carry approximately 45%. V is TRBV4-2 and J is TRBJ2-3, with 7 bases lining up with TRBD1. This receptor was obtained from a woman between 55 and 75 years old with COVID-19, enrolled during active disease. The material sequenced was peripheral blood. CDR3 in DNA: TGTGCCAGCAGCCAAGATGAGGGGGCAGGGGCAGATACGCAGTATTTT. Encoded protein: CASSQDEGAGADTQYF.